The present entry profiles one TCR beta chain with its context. Its antigen is currently unknown. The sample is drawn from a study of long-term antiretroviral therapy in people with HIV. V lost 1 base and J 6 bases, leaving 4 bases between the germline ends. CDR1 is SGHAT and CDR2 is FQNNGV in the germline V gene. The CDR3 has 12 residues. The assay used was immunoSEQ (version v3.0), run at survey level. The sequencing target was roughly 35,000-50,000 T-cell genomes per sample. The protocol was immunoSEQ multiplex PCR, while the TCRdb copy is restricted to in-frame clones and leaves out a portion. The sample lists 11,000 to 15,000 clones; 75% to 85% were seen once. Study-level results: Compared with controls, HIV repertoires showed narrower CDR3 length ranges. Blood obtained between about 2004 and 2018 may reflect older ART regimens. After ART, diversity increased yet remained lower than transplant donor controls.

The material sequenced was unsorted PBMCs, taken 0.4 years after starting antiretroviral therapy. J is TRBJ2-1 and V is TRBV11-2; D call uncertain. The source is a man younger than 40 with HIV. In nucleotides, the CDR3 is TGTGCCAGCAGCTTAGTTGGCAATGAGCAGTTCTTC. It translates to CASSLVGNEQFF.